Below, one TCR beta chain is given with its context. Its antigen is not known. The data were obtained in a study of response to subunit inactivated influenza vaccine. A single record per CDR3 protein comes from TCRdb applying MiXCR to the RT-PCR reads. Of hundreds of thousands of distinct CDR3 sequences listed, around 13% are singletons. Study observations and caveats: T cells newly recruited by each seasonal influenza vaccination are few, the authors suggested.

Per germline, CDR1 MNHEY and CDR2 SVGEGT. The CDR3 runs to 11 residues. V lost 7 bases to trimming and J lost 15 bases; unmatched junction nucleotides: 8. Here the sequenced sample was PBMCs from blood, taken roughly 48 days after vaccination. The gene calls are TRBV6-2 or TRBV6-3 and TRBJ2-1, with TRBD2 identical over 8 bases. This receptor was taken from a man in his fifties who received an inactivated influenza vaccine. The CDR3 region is CASMSAGDRFF. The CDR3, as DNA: TGTGCCAGCATGTCAGCGGGAGACCGGTTCTTC.